This TCR beta chain was observed in a study of shared clonotypes between healthy human individuals. The method was immunoSEQ multiplex PCR; TCRdb's version includes in-frame clones alone and lacks a portion of them. Of 2 million to 3 million clones detected, approximately 94% appear once; the ten largest clones hold about 0.39%. Unmatched junction bases numbered 1, after V lost 2 bases and J lost 0 bases. Germline CDR1 and CDR2: SGDLS and YYNGEE. This CDR3 spans 15 amino acids. With regard to this clone: The sample holds other DNA sequences that translate to the same CDR3.

This clonotype originated in a man younger than 30 in good health. Some clones in this sample may be carry-over from other donors' samples. Sequencing input: naive CD4+ T cells from PBMCs. Subset in this sample: CD45RA+ positively selected. The rearrangement uses TRBV9 and TRBJ2-7; 11 nucleotides match TRBD2. CDR3 sequence reads: CASSVGTSGSYEQYF. The CDR3 region has the DNA TGTGCCAGCAGCGTCGGGACTAGCGGCTCCTACGAGCAGTACTTC.